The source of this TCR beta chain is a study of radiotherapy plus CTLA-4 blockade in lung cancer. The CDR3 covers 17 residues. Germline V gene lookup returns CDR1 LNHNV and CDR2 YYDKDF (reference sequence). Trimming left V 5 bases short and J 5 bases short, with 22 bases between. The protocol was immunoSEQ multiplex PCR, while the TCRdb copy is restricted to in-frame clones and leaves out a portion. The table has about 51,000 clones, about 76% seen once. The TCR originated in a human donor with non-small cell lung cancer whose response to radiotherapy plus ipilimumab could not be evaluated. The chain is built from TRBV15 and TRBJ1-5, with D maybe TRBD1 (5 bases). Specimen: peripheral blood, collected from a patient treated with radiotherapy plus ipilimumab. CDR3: CATSSPAGQAVDQPQHF. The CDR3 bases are TGTGCCACCAGCTCTCCGGCGGGGCAGGCCGTCGATCAGCCCCAGCATTTT. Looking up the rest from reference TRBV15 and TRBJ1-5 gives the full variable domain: DAMVIQNPRYQVTQFGKPVTLSCSQTLNHNVMYWYQQKSSQAPKLLFHYYDKDFNNEADTPDNFQSRRPNTSFCFLDIRSPGLGDTAMYLCATSSPAGQAVDQPQHFGDGTRLSIL.